The 21 T cell receptor beta chains below were found in one sample sequenced in a study of T-cell memory formation after mild COVID-19. TCRdb processed the 5' RACE reads anew with MiXCR; each CDR3 protein has one entry. The data contain roughly 380,000 distinct CDR3 sequences, 25% to 30% of them singletons. Sequenced input: PBMCs or a T cell subset sorted from them (not recorded which). The receptors originated from an adult woman who had mild COVID-19 (a few samples of this study predate the infection). Cell type and time point are not known.

This clonotype showed up just a few times. V usage is TRBV20-1 and J usage is TRBJ2-2, with D tentatively TRBD1 (6 bases). The CDR3 is 15 amino acids. The germline V gene encodes CDR1 DFQATT and CDR2 SNEGSKA (reference sequence). Trimming shortened V by 0 bases and J by 6 bases, and 14 bases separated the two germline ends. The CDR3 DNA follows: TGCAGTGCTAGAGACGGCCGCAACAGGGCCGGGGAGCTGTTTTTT. It translates to CSARDGRNRAGELFF.

The chain uses TRBV7-2 and TRBJ1-6, with D possibly being TRBD1 (5 bases). V was trimmed by 2 bases and J by 8 bases, leaving 19 bases between them. The CDR3 totals 17 residues. Germline V gives CDR1 SGHTA, CDR2 FQGNSA. CDR3 region: CASSLPGAGDFDSPLHF. Here the CDR3 DNA reads TGTGCCAGCAGCTTACCAGGAGCGGGGGACTTTGATTCACCCCTCCACTTT.

This rearrangement joins TRBV10-3 to TRBJ2-3, with TRBD1 matching over 9 bases. The germline CDR1 and CDR2 sequences are ENHRY and SYGVKD. V dropped 6 bases and J dropped 0; count of bases not matched to a gene: 1. The CDR3 extends over 14 amino acids. The CDR3 is CAIRGQGSTDTQYF. CDR3 DNA: TGTGCCATCAGGGGACAGGGCAGCACAGATACGCAGTATTTT.

This clonotype was seen only a few times. This chain joins TRBV5-1 and TRBJ2-5; TRBD2 agrees at 11 bases. J lost 5 bases, V lost 4 bases, and 10 bases had no gene match. This CDR3 comprises 16 residues. Germline CDR1 SGHRS, CDR2 YFSETQ. The DNA of the CDR3 is TGCGCCAGCAGCGAAGGGACTAGCGGTGGATACGAGACCCAGTACTTC. Translation: CASSEGTSGGYETQYF.

The chain is built from TRBV18 and TRBJ1-1; D is ambiguous. The ends were cut back, 2 bases at V and 3 bases at J, with 7 bases in the middle. CDR3 size: 13 residues. CDR1 is KGHSH and CDR2 is LQKENI in the germline V gene. This CDR3 reads CASSPGGDTEAFF. In DNA form, the CDR3 reads TGTGCCAGCTCACCAGGCGGGGACACTGAAGCTTTCTTT.

The J gene is TRBJ2-7, the V gene TRBV7-9, with 8 bases matching TRBD1. The ends lost 3 bases at V and 2 bases at J; junction bases unmatched: 9. This CDR3 contains 16 residues. Germline V gene lookup returns CDR1 SEHNR and CDR2 FQNEAQ (reference sequence). The CDR3 nucleotides are TGTGCCAGCAGCTTTACAGGGGGATTTAGTCCCTACGAGCAGTACTTC. It yields the protein CASSFTGGFSPYEQYF. Full variable domain (outside the CDR3, taken from reference TRBV7-9 and TRBJ2-7): DTGVSQNPRHKITKRGQNVTFRCDPISEHNRLYWYRQTLGQGPEFLTYFQNEAQLEKSRLLSDRFSAERPKGSFSTLEIQRTEQGDSAMYLCASSFTGGFSPYEQYFGPGTRLTVT.

CDR3 DNA: TGCAGTGCTAGAATACCCAGCACAGATACGCAGTATTTT. Translating gives CSARIPSTDTQYF. The V gene is TRBV20-1, the J gene TRBJ2-3; D is uncertain. This CDR3 is built from 13 residues. The germline CDR1 and CDR2 sequences are DFQATT and SNEGSKA (reference sequence). The V end was cut by 2 bases, the J end by 0 bases, with 6 bases between.

This chain uses TRBV6-5 with TRBJ2-1, with 8 bases lining up with TRBD2. The trim removed 2 bases at V and 3 bases at J, leaving 3 bases unmatched. The CDR3 extends over 15 amino acids. From germline, CDR1 is MNHEY and CDR2 SVGAGI. The CDR3 DNA follows: TGTGCCAGCAGTTACCAGCGGGAGAACTACAATGAGCAGTTCTTC. This codes for CASSYQRENYNEQFF.

The chain employs TRBV3-1 and TRBJ2-2, with 11 bases fitting TRBD2. The junction had 3 bases not matched to a gene; V was cut back by 1 base and J by 8 bases. This CDR3 is 15 amino acids long. Germline-derived CDR1 and CDR2 are LGHDT and YNNKEL (reference sequence). CDR3 DNA: TGTGCCAGCAGCCAAGCTAGCGGGGGGCGAGGGGAGCTGTTTTTT. Translated, it gives CASSQASGGRGELFF.

This clonotype was observed a handful of times. V and J are TRBV7-9 and TRBJ2-5, with D tentatively TRBD1 (6 bases). V lost 6 bases and J lost 5, with 22 bases in between. Germline CDR1 and CDR2: SEHNR and FQNEAQ (reference sequence). This CDR3 has 16 amino acids. CDR3 DNA sequence: TGTGCCAGCAGTGCTTCTTCACAGGGAATCGAGGAGACCCAGTACTTC. Protein: CASSASSQGIEETQYF. Based on the CDR3 plus reference TRBV7-9 and TRBJ2-5, the full variable domain is DTGVSQNPRHKITKRGQNVTFRCDPISEHNRLYWYRQTLGQGPEFLTYFQNEAQLEKSRLLSDRFSAERPKGSFSTLEIQRTEQGDSAMYLCASSASSQGIEETQYFGPGTRLLVL.

This clonotype appeared a few times. The chain employs TRBV7-3 and TRBJ2-1; TRBD1 might be the D (6 bases). Trimming removed 5 bases at V and 9 bases at J, with 11 bases between. This CDR3 has 12 amino acids. Per the germline V gene, CDR1 is SGHTA and CDR2 is FQGTGA. The CDR3 DNA reads as TGTGCCAGCAGCCCGGGGACAACTGAGCAGTTCTTC. It yields the protein CASSPGTTEQFF.

Only a few counts were recorded for this clonotype. This rearrangement joins TRBV20-1 to TRBJ2-7, with D tentatively TRBD2 (5 bases). Trimming removed 3 bases from V and 3 bases from J, with 12 bases in between. Germline V gives CDR1 DFQATT, CDR2 SNEGSKA (reference sequence). This CDR3 spans 13 amino acids. The CDR3 region has the DNA TGCAGTGCTAGTCCCGACTACCTCTACGAGCAGTACTTC. Protein: CSASPDYLYEQYF.

This clonotype has a handful of counts. The chain joins TRBV4-3 to TRBJ2-1; tentatively, D is TRBD1 (6 bases). Trimming cost V 0 bases and J 8 bases, with 14 bases left between them. CDR1 and CDR2 (germline): LGHNA, YSLEER. This CDR3 comprises 15 residues. The CDR3 is CASSQEHRVVDEQFF. The CDR3, as DNA: TGCGCCAGCAGCCAAGAGCACAGGGTTGTCGATGAGCAGTTCTTC.

This clonotype was counted between two and nine times. The chain carries TRBV9 and TRBJ2-3, with 7 nucleotides matching TRBD2. The trim removed 0 bases at V and 5 bases at J, leaving 9 bases unmatched. The germline V gene has CDR1 SGDLS and CDR2 YYNGEE. There are 16 residues in the CDR3. The CDR3 reads CASSVDGRALGDTQYF. The CDR3, as DNA: TGTGCCAGCAGCGTAGATGGGAGGGCCCTGGGAGATACGCAGTATTTT.

The chain has TRBV20-1 and TRBJ1-1; the match to TRBD1 covers 11 bases. The CDR3 sequence is 15 residues long. J gave up 3 bases and V 6 bases, and 9 bases lay outside the gene matches. Per germline, CDR1 DFQATT and CDR2 SNEGSKA (reference sequence). CDR3 region: CSARGQGARYTEAFF. In DNA, the CDR3 is TGCAGTGCCCGCGGACAGGGGGCTCGTTACACTGAAGCTTTCTTT.

The chain uses TRBV7-9 and TRBJ2-7; the D gene is possibly TRBD1 (6 bases). Germline assignment: CDR1 SEHNR and CDR2 FQNEAQ (reference sequence). V dropped 5 bases and J dropped 3 bases, with 11 bases sitting between them. The length of the CDR3 is 13 residues. The CDR3: CASSPSTGYEQYF. The CDR3, as DNA: TGTGCCAGCAGCCCCTCGACAGGCTACGAGCAGTACTTC.

This clonotype was found once. This rearrangement joins TRBV5-1 to TRBJ2-1; possibly TRBD2 for D (5 bases). Trimming removed 0 bases from V and 5 bases from J, with 9 bases in between. This CDR3 comprises 14 residues. Germline CDR1 is SGHRS and CDR2 is YFSETQ. In DNA, the CDR3 is TGCGCCAGCAGCTTGGTCGTGACTAACAATGAGCAGTTCTTC. Translated, it gives CASSLVVTNNEQFF.

This clonotype was seen more than once but under ten times. The rearrangement links TRBV20-1 to TRBJ2-1, with D perhaps matching TRBD1 (6 bases). The germline V and J ends were trimmed by 5 bases and 2 bases, with 16 bases remaining between them. The CDR3 extends over 15 amino acids. CDR1 DFQATT and CDR2 SNEGSKA come from the germline V gene (reference sequence). This CDR3 is CSASHRARPYNEQFF. The CDR3 coding sequence is TGCAGTGCTTCGCACAGGGCCCGACCCTACAATGAGCAGTTCTTC.

This clonotype was found a few times. J is TRBJ1-6 and V is TRBV7-6; D unclear. The CDR3 consists of 15 residues. The germline V gene encodes CDR1 SGHVS and CDR2 FNYEAQ. V lost 5 bases to trimming and J lost 9 bases, with 17 bases between them. The DNA for the CDR3 is TGTGCCAGCAGCCAAAAAGCATTAGGCGCTTCACCCCTCCACTTT. Translation: CASSQKALGASPLHF.

This chain connects TRBV7-9 to TRBJ2-2, with 7 bases lining up with TRBD1. CDR3 length equals 15 residues. From germline, CDR1 is SEHNR and CDR2 FQNEAQ (reference sequence). Trimming cost V 5 bases and J 1 base; bases outside gene matches: 4. The CDR3 nucleotides read TGTGCCAGCAGCATAAGGACAGGGAACACCGGGGAGCTGTTTTTT. It yields the protein CASSIRTGNTGELFF. The full variable domain, with the rest looked up from reference TRBV7-9 and TRBJ2-2, is DTGVSQNPRHKITKRGQNVTFRCDPISEHNRLYWYRQTLGQGPEFLTYFQNEAQLEKSRLLSDRFSAERPKGSFSTLEIQRTEQGDSAMYLCASSIRTGNTGELFFGEGSRLTVL.

In this sample, this clonotype turned up a few times. The chain employs TRBV7-9 and TRBJ2-7, with 9 bases that match TRBD1. The CDR3 covers 14 residues. CDR1 and CDR2 from the germline V gene are SEHNR and FQNEAQ (reference sequence). The junction had 5 bases not matched to a gene; V was cut back by 3 bases and J by 5 bases. The CDR3 protein is CASSFGTGFDEQYF. CDR3 nucleotide sequence: TGTGCCAGCAGCTTCGGGACAGGGTTCGACGAGCAGTACTTC. Together with reference TRBV7-9 and TRBJ2-7, the CDR3 gives the full variable domain: DTGVSQNPRHKITKRGQNVTFRCDPISEHNRLYWYRQTLGQGPEFLTYFQNEAQLEKSRLLSDRFSAERPKGSFSTLEIQRTEQGDSAMYLCASSFGTGFDEQYFGPGTRLTVT.